This T cell receptor (beta chain) was captured in a study of shared clonotypes between healthy human individuals. This was a deep-level run. Produced via immunoSEQ multiplex PCR; TCRdb's table is partial and in-frame only. The sample has approximately 1.5 million clones; around 98.5% are singletons. This clone was recorded once. The same CDR3 also results from other DNA sequences found in this sample. Trimming stripped 3 bases from V and 0 bases from J, with 11 bases between. CDR1 is KGHSH and CDR2 is LQKENI in the germline V gene. This CDR3 spans 15 amino acids. The sample was naive CD4+ T cells sorted from blood. Subset specified: CD45RA+ positively selected. The chain uses TRBV18 and TRBJ1-2; maybe TRBD1 (5 bases). The TCR comes from a man between 25 and 39 years old in good health. CDR3 coding DNA: TGTGCCAGCTCACCTGGGACGGGAGCTAACTATGGCTACACCTTC. As protein: CASSPGTGANYGYTF. The variable domain in full, completed from reference TRBV18 and TRBJ1-2, reads NAGVMQNPRHLVRRRGQEARLRCSPMKGHSHVYWYRQLPEEGLKFMVYLQKENIIDESGMPKERFSAEFPKEGPSILRIQQVVRGDSAAYFCASSPGTGANYGYTFGSGTRLTVV.